This TCR beta chain came from a study of T cells in tuberculosis. Germline lookup yields CDR1 SGHTS and CDR2 YDEGEE. Trimming took 2 bases from V and 4 from J; bases not matched to a gene: 11. The CDR3 length is 18 residues. This clone was seen once. The table came from immunoSEQ multiplex PCR; TCRdb's copy has only in-frame clones and leaves some out. The data show about 10,000 clones, with 94% seen just once and 13% held by the top ten. Sequencing used PBMCs. V usage is TRBV5-8 and J usage is TRBJ2-3, with 12 bases lining up with TRBD1. This receptor was obtained from an adult with tuberculosis. The CDR3 DNA is TGTGCCAGCAGCTTCTTTTTGACCGGGACAGGGGGCGCAGATACGCAGTATTTT. Its translation: CASSFFLTGTGGADTQYF.